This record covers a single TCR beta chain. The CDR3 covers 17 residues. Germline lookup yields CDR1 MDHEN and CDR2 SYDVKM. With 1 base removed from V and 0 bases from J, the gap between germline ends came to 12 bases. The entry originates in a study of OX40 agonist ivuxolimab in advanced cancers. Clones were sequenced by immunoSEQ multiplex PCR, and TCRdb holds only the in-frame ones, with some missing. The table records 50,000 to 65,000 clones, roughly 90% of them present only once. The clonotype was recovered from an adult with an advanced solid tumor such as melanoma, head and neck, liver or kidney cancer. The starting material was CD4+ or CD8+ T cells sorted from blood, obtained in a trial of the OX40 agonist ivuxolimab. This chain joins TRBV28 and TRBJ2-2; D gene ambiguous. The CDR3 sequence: CASSLFPAASNTGELFF. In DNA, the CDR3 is TGTGCCAGCAGTTTATTCCCCGCGGCTTCGAACACCGGGGAGCTGTTTTTT.